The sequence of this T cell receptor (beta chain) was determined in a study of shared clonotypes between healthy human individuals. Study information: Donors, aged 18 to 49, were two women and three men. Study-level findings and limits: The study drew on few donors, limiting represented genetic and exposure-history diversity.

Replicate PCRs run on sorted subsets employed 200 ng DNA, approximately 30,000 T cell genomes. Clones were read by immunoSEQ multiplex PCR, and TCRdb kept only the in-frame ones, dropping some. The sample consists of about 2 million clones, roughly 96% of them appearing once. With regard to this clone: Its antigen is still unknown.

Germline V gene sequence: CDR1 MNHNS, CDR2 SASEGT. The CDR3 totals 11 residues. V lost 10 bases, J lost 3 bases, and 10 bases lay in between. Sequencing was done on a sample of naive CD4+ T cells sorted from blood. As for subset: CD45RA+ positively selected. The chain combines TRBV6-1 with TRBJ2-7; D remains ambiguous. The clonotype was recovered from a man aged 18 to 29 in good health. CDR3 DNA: TGTGCCACAATGCGGAGCTACGAGCAGTACTTC. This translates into CATMRSYEQYF.